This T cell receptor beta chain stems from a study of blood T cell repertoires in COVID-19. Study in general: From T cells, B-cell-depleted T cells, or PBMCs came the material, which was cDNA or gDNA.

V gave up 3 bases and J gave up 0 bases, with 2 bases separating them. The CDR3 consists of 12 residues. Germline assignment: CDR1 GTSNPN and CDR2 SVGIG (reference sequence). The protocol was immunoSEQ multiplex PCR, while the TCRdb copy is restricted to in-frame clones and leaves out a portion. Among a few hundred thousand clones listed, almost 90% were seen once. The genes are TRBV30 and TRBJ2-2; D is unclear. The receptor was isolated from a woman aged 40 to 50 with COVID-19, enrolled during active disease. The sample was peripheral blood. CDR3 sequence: CAWSANTGELFF. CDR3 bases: TGTGCCTGGAGCGCGAACACCGGGGAGCTGTTTTTT.